This TCR beta chain was sequenced in a study of blood T cells in healthy people across ages. The CDR3 spans 13 residues. V trimming: 2 bases; J trimming: 3 bases; junction bases outside the gene matches: 1. Germline V gene data show CDR1 as DFQATT and CDR2 as SNEGSKA (reference sequence). Overall study results and limits: Strongly correlated with naive T cell percentage was TCR beta diversity. Estimates of total diversity, which came from one million sequenced T cells, were considered to be underestimates. Any changes in expanded clonotypes were possibly confounded, as donor CMV status remained unknown.

Of note for this clonotype: Its antigen is currently unknown.

Using a J-beta primer mix together with a sample-barcoded 5' primer, a second PCR was run for roughly 7 to 12 cycles. Via MiXCR, TCRdb re-called the 5' RACE reads, giving one row per CDR3 protein. The table has 250,000 to 300,000 distinct CDR3 sequences, roughly a quarter seen once. This receptor was taken from a woman in her 70s in good health. The material sequenced was blood. This chain links TRBV20-1 with TRBJ2-7; the match to TRBD2 covers 10 bases. The CDR3 reads CSARSSGSYEQYF. The DNA of the CDR3 is TGCAGTGCTAGATCTAGCGGGAGCTACGAGCAGTACTTC.